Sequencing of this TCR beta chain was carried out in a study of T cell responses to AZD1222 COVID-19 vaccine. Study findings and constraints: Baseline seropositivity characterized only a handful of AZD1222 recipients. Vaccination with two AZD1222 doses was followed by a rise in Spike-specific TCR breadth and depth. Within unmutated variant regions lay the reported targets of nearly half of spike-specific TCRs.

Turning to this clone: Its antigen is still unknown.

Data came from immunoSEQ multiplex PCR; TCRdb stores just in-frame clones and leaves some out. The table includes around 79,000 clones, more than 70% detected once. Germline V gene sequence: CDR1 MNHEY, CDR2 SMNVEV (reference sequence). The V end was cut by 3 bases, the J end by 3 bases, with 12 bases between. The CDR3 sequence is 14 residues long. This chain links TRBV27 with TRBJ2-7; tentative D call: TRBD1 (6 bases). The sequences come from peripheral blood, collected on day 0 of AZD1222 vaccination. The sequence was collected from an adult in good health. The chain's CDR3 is CASSFSRGVYEQYF. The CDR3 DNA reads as TGTGCCAGCAGTTTTTCCAGGGGTGTCTACGAGCAGTACTTC.